A single sample gave rise to the 11 T cell receptor beta chains below, sequenced in a study of cytomegalovirus exposure and HLA in healthy donors (dated by TCRdb to 2017 to 2019). Receptors were amplified or captured by the immunoSEQ multiplex PCR assay. A mixture of 60 forward primers for TCR Vbeta segments and 13 reverse primers for TCR Jbeta segments was used in the multiplex PCR. TCRdb provides this immuneACCESS table in a form limited to in-frame rearrangements. Some clones are lacking; in checked studies, under half of them reflect an unresolved V gene, and why the rest are absent is not known. Here the sample has about 150,000 clones; about 60% occur a single time. The ten biggest clones cover about 7.1% of the sample. Specimen: PBMCs. These receptors all come from an older woman in good health and CMV-seropositive.

This chain connects TRBV21-1 to TRBJ1-2; the D segment call TRBD1 is taken from the table without a DNA check. TRBV21-1 counts as a pseudogene. The CDR3 is made up of 17 amino acids. The CDR3 loop reads CASSKGPSQGVSYGYTF. CDR3 DNA: TGTGCCAGCAGCAAAGGCCCGTCTCAGGGTGTAAGCTATGGCTACACCTTC.

With regard to this clone: A read error is possible here, since a much larger clone lies one base away. V and J are TRBV7-2 and TRBJ2-7; 7 positions agree with TRBD1. Germline V gene sequence: CDR1 SGHTA, CDR2 FQGNSA. CDR3 size: 13 residues. The junction had 0 bases not matched to a gene; V was cut back by 4 bases and J by 0 bases. CDR3 bases: TGTGCCAGCAGCTGGGACAGCTCCTACGAGCAGTACTTC. Its translation: CASSWDSSYEQYF.

This chain joins TRBV15 and TRBJ2-5; D might be TRBD2 (6 bases). Per germline, CDR1 LNHNV and CDR2 YYDKDF (reference sequence). With 1 base removed from V and 5 bases from J, the gap between germline ends came to 29 bases. This CDR3 spans 20 amino acids. CDR3 sequence: CATSRGGVGQGTRSGETQYF. Written as DNA, the CDR3 is TGTGCCACCAGCAGAGGGGGGGTGGGGCAGGGAACGAGGAGTGGCGAGACCCAGTACTTC. Using reference TRBV15 and TRBJ2-5 for the parts outside the CDR3, the full variable domain is DAMVIQNPRYQVTQFGKPVTLSCSQTLNHNVMYWYQQKSSQAPKLLFHYYDKDFNNEADTPDNFQSRRPNTSFCFLDIRSPGLGDTAMYLCATSRGGVGQGTRSGETQYFGPGTRLLVL.

The chain uses TRBV29-1 and TRBJ2-1; 11 nucleotides line up with TRBD2. CDR1 is SQVTM, CDR2 ANQGSEA, per germline. The CDR3 contains 17 residues. The V and J ends lost 3 bases and 5 bases, in that order; junction bases with no gene match: 12. The CDR3 nucleotides are TGCAGCGTTGACGGGACTAGCGGATCCCCTCTTGACAATGAGCAGTTCTTC. Amino acids: CSVDGTSGSPLDNEQFF.

The rearrangement uses TRBV2 and TRBJ1-3; possible D gene TRBD1, 5 bases. CDR3 size: 12 residues. Between the trimmed V and J ends, which lost 6 bases and 4 bases, there was a span of 7 bases. In germline, CDR1 is SNHLY, CDR2 FYNNEI. The DNA of the CDR3 is TGTGCCAGCAGCGGGGGGGGAAACACCATATATTTT. It specifies CASSGGGNTIYF.

The chain joins TRBV9 to TRBJ1-1, with D unresolved. Trimming took 3 bases from V and 0 from J, leaving 9 bases between them. Per germline, CDR1 SGDLS and CDR2 YYNGEE. This CDR3 is 14 amino acids long. The CDR3 reads CASSGVEVNTEAFF. CDR3 coding DNA: TGTGCCAGCAGCGGGGTTGAGGTGAACACTGAAGCTTTCTTT. Using reference TRBV9 and TRBJ1-1 for the parts outside the CDR3, the full variable domain is DSGVTQTPKHLITATGQRVTLRCSPRSGDLSVYWYQQSLDQGLQFLIQYYNGEERAKGNILERFSAQQFPDLHSELNLSSLELGDSALYFCASSGVEVNTEAFFGQGTRLTVV.

The rearrangement links TRBV7-9 to TRBJ2-7, with TRBD1 matching 9 bases. V lost 2 bases and J lost 1; bases outside the gene matches: 12. This CDR3 has 18 amino acids. Germline loops: CDR1 SEHNR, CDR2 FQNEAQ (reference sequence). For the CDR3, the DNA is TGTGCCAGCAGCTTATGGACCGGGACAGGGCCTTTATCCTACGAGCAGTACTTC. It codes for CASSLWTGTGPLSYEQYF.

V usage is TRBV18 and J usage is TRBJ1-1, with D perhaps matching TRBD1 (5 bases). Trimming took 2 bases from V and 1 from J, leaving 8 bases between them. The CDR3 consists of 14 residues. Looked up from germline, CDR1 is KGHSH and CDR2 is LQKENI. Here the CDR3 DNA reads TGTGCCAGCTCACCAGGGAGGGGGAACACTGAAGCTTTCTTT. This sequence encodes CASSPGRGNTEAFF.

The chain links TRBV29-1 to TRBJ2-5, with 7 nucleotides matching TRBD2. TRBJ2-7 explains the end of the DNA better; the J call may be wrong. CDR1 is SQVTM, CDR2 ANQGSEA, per germline. The CDR3 is 14 residues long. The CDR3 DNA sequence: TGCAGCGTTGAAGTGCGGGGAGGGACCTACGAGCAGTACTTC. Protein: CSVEVRGGTYEQYF.

The rearrangement uses TRBV18 and TRBJ2-1; 9 nucleotides match TRBD2. CDR3 length equals 17 residues. J gave up 3 bases and V 0 bases, and 6 bases lay outside the gene matches. Per germline, CDR1 KGHSH and CDR2 LQKENI. This chain's CDR3 is CASSPPGGRADYNEQFF. The CDR3, as DNA: TGTGCCAGCTCACCACCGGGCGGGAGGGCCGACTACAATGAGCAGTTCTTC.

The rearrangement uses TRBV10-3 and TRBJ2-3; no clear D gene. CDR3 length equals 11 residues. Germline V gene lookup returns CDR1 ENHRY and CDR2 SYGVKD. Trimming took 6 bases from V and 5 from J, leaving 6 bases between them. The CDR3 protein is CAIRRIDTQYF. The CDR3 bases are TGTGCCATCAGGAGAATAGATACGCAGTATTTT.